The 22 T cell receptor beta chains below come from one sample, sequenced in a study of blood T cell repertoires in COVID-19. Generated by immunoSEQ multiplex PCR, the TCRdb table keeps only in-frame clones and is missing some. The top ten hold approximately 1.1% of the sample, which has approximately 110,000 clones, 75% to 90% seen once. Source material: peripheral blood. The origin of the receptors is a human donor in a cohort sampled during active COVID-19.

V and J are TRBV7-9 and TRBJ2-1; D remains ambiguous. V lost 5 bases to trimming and J lost 9 bases, with 20 bases between them. Germline V gene data show CDR1 as SEHNR and CDR2 as FQNEAQ (reference sequence). This CDR3 spans 15 amino acids. CDR3 sequence reads: CASSPPGASLIEQFF. Here the CDR3 DNA reads TGTGCCAGCAGCCCGCCCGGTGCTAGTTTAATTGAGCAGTTCTTC.

The genes are TRBV6-5 and TRBJ1-5, with 7 bases that match TRBD1. In germline, CDR1 is MNHEY, CDR2 SVGAGI. The CDR3 has 15 amino acids. V trimming: 7 bases; J trimming: 0 bases; junction bases outside the gene matches: 6. The DNA of the CDR3 is TGTGCCAGCATCAGACAGGGATATAGCAATCAGCCCCAGCATTTT. Protein product: CASIRQGYSNQPQHF.

The chain uses TRBV6-1 and TRBJ1-2; 7 nucleotides agree with TRBD1. The germline CDR1 and CDR2 sequences are MNHNS and SASEGT. V gave up 0 bases and J gave up 8 bases; unmatched junction bases: 3. The CDR3 is 13 amino acids. CDR3 sequence reads: CASSEAQGGGYTF. CDR3 nucleotide sequence: TGTGCCAGCAGTGAAGCGCAGGGGGGAGGCTACACCTTC.

The chain links TRBV7-3 to TRBJ1-2; D unclear. The CDR3 has 13 amino acids. Germline CDR1 SGHTA, CDR2 FQGTGA. The V end was cut by 5 bases, the J end by 8 bases, with 15 bases between. In nucleotides, the CDR3 is TGTGCCAGCAGCCTCGGGCCGGGAGGGGGCTACACCTTC. Protein: CASSLGPGGGYTF. Drawing the rest from reference TRBV7-3 and TRBJ1-2, the complete variable domain is GAGVSQTPSNKVTEKGKYVELRCDPISGHTALYWYRQSLGQGPEFLIYFQGTGAADDSGLPNDRFFAVRPEGSVSTLKIQRTERGDSAVYLCASSLGPGGGYTFGSGTRLTVV.

This chain joins TRBV11-1 and TRBJ1-1; D remains unclear. Germline V gene sequence: CDR1 SGHAT, CDR2 FQDESV (reference sequence). Trimming pared 5 bases from V and 11 bases from J, leaving 18 bases between. This CDR3 comprises 13 residues. CDR3 amino acids: CASSPEGLGSAFF. CDR3 bases: TGTGCCAGCAGCCCCGAGGGCCTCGGCTCGGCTTTCTTT.

The CDR3 loop is CASSLARVGTARETQYF. DNA of the CDR3: TGTGCCAGCAGCCTAGCCCGGGTAGGCACCGCGCGAGAGACCCAGTACTTC. The chain recombines TRBV4-2 with TRBJ2-5; D ambiguous. CDR1 and CDR2 (germline): LGHNA, YNFKEQ. V was shortened by 4 bases and J by 4 bases, with 22 bases between the two germline ends. The CDR3 has 17 amino acids.

CDR3 region: CASSVTGDSYNEQFF. The CDR3 DNA reads TGCGCCAGCAGCGTGACAGGAGACTCCTACAATGAGCAGTTCTTC. The chain is built from TRBV5-1 and TRBJ2-1; a possible D gene is TRBD1 (6 bases). The V end lost 4 bases, the J end lost 0 bases, and 11 bases lay between the germline ends. Germline-derived CDR1 and CDR2 are SGHRS and YFSETQ. The CDR3 sequence is 15 residues long.

The rearrangement links TRBV6-2 or TRBV6-3 to TRBJ1-5, with TRBD1 as a possible D gene (6 bases). The CDR3 contains 12 residues. Germline V gene lookup returns CDR1 MNHEY and CDR2 SVGEGT. Trimming removed 5 bases at V and 9 bases at J, with 11 bases between. In DNA, the CDR3 is TGTGCCAGCAGTCCCAGGGGTCTGCCCCAGCATTTT. Protein: CASSPRGLPQHF.

V and J are TRBV19 and TRBJ2-1; 8 nucleotides align to TRBD2. The CDR3 extends over 15 amino acids. V shed 3 bases and J 4 bases; nucleotides not matched to a gene: 5. CDR1 is LNHDA, CDR2 SQIVND, per germline (reference sequence). CDR3 nucleotide sequence: TGTGCCAGTAGTATCCAGCCGGGAGGGTACAATGAGCAGTTCTTC. Amino acid sequence: CASSIQPGGYNEQFF.

This rearrangement joins TRBV7-2 to TRBJ1-2; tentatively, D is TRBD1 (6 bases). Trimming removed 3 bases at V and 3 bases at J, with 11 bases between. Germline V gives CDR1 SGHTA, CDR2 FQGNSA. There are 14 residues in the CDR3. CDR3 bases: TGTGCCAGCAGCTTTCGACAGGCCGACTATGGCTACACCTTC. Encoded protein: CASSFRQADYGYTF.

CDR3 residues: CATSVGLGVGEQFF. The CDR3, as DNA: TGTGCCACCAGTGTTGGACTCGGGGTGGGTGAGCAGTTCTTC. V and J are TRBV24-1 and TRBJ2-1, with D possibly TRBD2 on 5 matching bases. Germline CDR1 KGHDR, CDR2 SFDVKD. V gave up 5 bases and J gave up 9 bases, with 16 bases separating them. The CDR3 has 14 residues.

V gene TRBV2 combines with J gene TRBJ2-1, with TRBD1 as a possible D gene (5 bases). Trimming took off 7 bases at V and 4 bases at J, with 14 bases between the two ends. In germline, CDR1 is SNHLY, CDR2 FYNNEI. The CDR3 extends over 14 amino acids. The CDR3 spells CASIFTGVYNEQFF. Here the CDR3 DNA reads TGTGCCAGCATTTTCACAGGAGTTTACAATGAGCAGTTCTTC.

The J gene is TRBJ2-1, the V gene TRBV6-5; D might be TRBD1 (5 bases). CDR1 is MNHEY, CDR2 SVGAGI, per germline. V lost 10 bases and J lost 0, with 13 bases in between. The CDR3 is made up of 14 amino acids. DNA of the CDR3: TGTGCCACCCGACAGTCGACCTCCTACAATGAGCAGTTCTTC. Encoded protein: CATRQSTSYNEQFF.

The J gene is TRBJ1-2, the V gene TRBV5-1; TRBD1 matches 7 bases. CDR1 is SGHRS and CDR2 is YFSETQ in the germline V gene. This CDR3 region has 13 residues. V lost 5 bases, J lost 3 bases, and 4 bases stayed unmatched. CDR3 DNA sequence: TGCGCCAGCAGGGGACAGCCTGACTATGGCTACACCTTC. It is translated as CASRGQPDYGYTF.

The V and J genes are TRBV11-2 and TRBJ2-7, with D unresolved. V shed 1 base and J shed 3 bases, with 13 bases lying between them. This CDR3 has 15 amino acids. Germline V gives CDR1 SGHAT, CDR2 FQNNGV. The DNA for the CDR3 is TGTGCCAGCAGCTTAGCGCTTGGGCGATACTACGAGCAGTACTTC. It yields the protein CASSLALGRYYEQYF.

V is TRBV7-9 and J is TRBJ1-1, with D possibly being TRBD1 (5 bases). The CDR3 spans 13 residues. The germline V gene has CDR1 SEHNR and CDR2 FQNEAQ (reference sequence). The germline V and J ends were trimmed by 6 bases and 1 base, with 9 bases remaining between them. The CDR3 DNA sequence: TGTGCCAGCAGGATTCAGGGGAACACTGAAGCTTTCTTT. This gives the protein CASRIQGNTEAFF.

The chain joins TRBV24-1 to TRBJ1-5; 9 bases align to TRBD1. Losses at the gene ends were 3 bases for V and 4 bases for J; bases not matched to a gene: 3. The CDR3 covers 15 residues. The germline CDR1 and CDR2 sequences are KGHDR and SFDVKD. CDR3 amino acids: CATSDATGGNQPQHF. CDR3 nucleotides: TGTGCCACCAGTGATGCGACAGGGGGGAATCAGCCCCAGCATTTT.

The genes are TRBV10-3 and TRBJ1-1, with unresolved D. The germline gives CDR1 ENHRY, CDR2 SYGVKD. Trimming stripped 4 bases from V and 4 bases from J, with 7 bases between. This CDR3 has 12 residues. The CDR3 spells CAISASSTEAFF. CDR3 DNA sequence: TGTGCCATCAGTGCCTCGAGCACTGAAGCTTTCTTT.

The chain is built from TRBV5-1 and TRBJ2-7; 14 bases agree with TRBD2. Germline trimming cut 0 bases from V and 4 bases from J; bases unmatched to any gene: 12. The germline V gene encodes CDR1 SGHRS and CDR2 YFSETQ. The CDR3 sequence is 19 residues long. The CDR3 sequence is CASSLAVRVWTSGRYEQYF. CDR3 DNA: TGCGCCAGCAGCTTGGCCGTTAGGGTTTGGACTAGCGGGAGGTACGAGCAGTACTTC.

The V gene is TRBV7-9, the J gene TRBJ1-6; perhaps TRBD1 as D (5 bases). The germline V gene encodes CDR1 SEHNR and CDR2 FQNEAQ (reference sequence). The germline V and J ends were trimmed by 6 bases and 9 bases, with 15 bases remaining between them. This CDR3 contains 14 residues. The CDR3 sequence is CASRNVAQGSPLHF. The CDR3 nucleotides read TGTGCCAGCAGAAACGTTGCTCAGGGTTCACCCCTCCACTTT. Filled out from reference TRBV7-9 and TRBJ1-6, the complete variable domain reads DTGVSQNPRHKITKRGQNVTFRCDPISEHNRLYWYRQTLGQGPEFLTYFQNEAQLEKSRLLSDRFSAERPKGSFSTLEIQRTEQGDSAMYLCASRNVAQGSPLHFGNGTRLTVT.

This chain uses TRBV20-1 with TRBJ1-2, with D unclear. The CDR3 sequence is 15 residues long. Germline CDR1 and CDR2: DFQATT and SNEGSKA (reference sequence). Trimming cost V 3 bases and J 4 bases, with 18 bases left between them. This CDR3 is CSASLVQATLYGYTF. CDR3 coding DNA: TGCAGTGCTAGTTTAGTCCAGGCTACCCTCTATGGCTACACCTTC.

The CDR3 protein is CASSSQGYEQYF. The CDR3 region has the DNA TGCGCCAGCAGCTCACAGGGCTACGAGCAGTACTTC. The chain links TRBV5-1 to TRBJ2-7; TRBD1 is a possible D gene (6 bases). This CDR3 region has 12 residues. Germline values: CDR1 SGHRS, CDR2 YFSETQ. Between the trimmed V and J ends, which lost 3 bases and 3 bases, there was a span of 7 bases.